The clone carrying this TCR beta chain was recorded a few times. This entry comes from a study of patients and donors after allogeneic stem cell transplantation. Using its own MiXCR run on the RT-PCR reads, TCRdb lists one record per CDR3 protein. The repertoire holds some 880,000 distinct CDR3 sequences, with more than 15% as singletons. V was clipped by 1 base and J by 7 bases, with 11 bases between them. CDR3 length: 14 residues. Germline CDR1 is SGHDN and CDR2 is FVKESK. The sequence was collected from a human donor who was either an allogeneic HSCT recipient or a stem cell or donor lymphocyte infusion donor (not recorded which). It is not recorded whose cells these are; they may come from a transplant donor. Sequencing used blood, either unsorted or a sorted T cell fraction (not recorded which). The chain uses TRBV14 and TRBJ1-5; D may be TRBD1 (5 bases). The CDR3 is CASSQAGLGQPQHF. The CDR3 DNA is TGTGCCAGCAGCCAAGCGGGGCTTGGGCAGCCCCAGCATTTT.